What follows are 10 T cell receptor beta chains derived from one specimen sequenced in a study of cytomegalovirus exposure and HLA in healthy donors. A multiplex PCR was run with 60 Vbeta primers and 13 Jbeta primers. The repertoire was sequenced with immunoSEQ multiplex PCR; TCRdb's copy has only in-frame clones and lacks some. Here the sample spans some 150,000 clones, 63% being singletons. The sequenced sample consisted of PBMCs. Receptors were obtained from a woman aged 55-70 years in good health and CMV-seropositive.

The gene calls are TRBV4-3 and TRBJ2-1, with 7 nucleotides matching TRBD2. With V trimmed by 1 base and J by 0 bases, 6 bases remained unmatched. The CDR3 has 17 amino acids. Germline CDR1 is LGHNA and CDR2 is YSLEER. Here the CDR3 DNA reads TGCGCCAGCAGCCAAGCGCCGGGACTATCCTCCTACAATGAGCAGTTCTTC. Amino acid sequence: CASSQAPGLSSYNEQFF.

The rearrangement links TRBV7-2 to TRBJ2-2; 11 nucleotides agree with TRBD2. Germline assignment: CDR1 SGHTA and CDR2 FQGNSA. V lost 2 bases and J lost 8; bases outside the gene matches: 7. This CDR3 has 16 residues. The CDR3 protein is CASSLLAGGQSGELFF. The CDR3 DNA is TGTGCCAGCAGCTTACTAGCGGGAGGTCAATCGGGGGAGCTGTTTTTT.

The chain uses TRBV5-6 and TRBJ2-4; D possibly corresponds to TRBD2 (6 bases). The germline gives CDR1 SGHDT, CDR2 YYEEEE. Trimming removed 4 bases from V and 14 bases from J, with 16 bases in between. This CDR3 has 12 amino acids. The CDR3, as DNA: TGTGCCAGCAGCCAACTGGGGTCGGGGGAGTACTTC. Translating gives CASSQLGSGEYF.

The CDR3 loop is CASLPSGRGWVNEQFF. CDR3 nucleotides: TGTGCCAGCCTGCCGAGCGGGAGGGGTTGGGTCAATGAGCAGTTCTTC. The chain employs TRBV18 and TRBJ2-1; 10 nucleotides line up with TRBD2. The junction had 13 bases not matched to a gene; V was cut back by 8 bases and J by 6 bases. Germline V CDR1 and CDR2: KGHSH, LQKENI. The CDR3 is 16 residues long.

The genes are TRBV4-1 and TRBJ2-5, with a weak D call TRBD1 (6 bases). The J call is uncertain, as TRBJ2-7 better fits the DNA end. The CDR3 totals 13 residues. Germline V gene data show CDR1 as MGHRA and CDR2 as YSYEKL. The DNA of the CDR3 is TGCGCCAGCAGCCGGGACACCGACTACGAGCAGTACTTC. As protein: CASSRDTDYEQYF.

The chain carries TRBV27 and TRBJ2-7; perhaps TRBD2 as D (5 bases). Germline CDR1 is MNHEY and CDR2 is SMNVEV (reference sequence). Trimming cost V 6 bases and J 0 bases, with 18 bases left between them. The CDR3 spans 16 residues. The CDR3 sequence is CASRVGAEAPSYEQYF. CDR3 nucleotides: TGTGCCAGCAGGGTTGGTGCGGAGGCCCCCTCCTACGAGCAGTACTTC.

The chain recombines TRBV30 with TRBJ2-7; tentative D call: TRBD1 (5 bases). This CDR3 is built from 14 residues. The V end was cut by 1 base, the J end by 2 bases, with 12 bases between. Germline assignment: CDR1 GTSNPN and CDR2 SVGIG (reference sequence). CDR3 residues: CAWSADSFAYEQYF. The CDR3 coding sequence is TGTGCCTGGAGTGCCGACAGCTTCGCCTACGAGCAGTACTTC.

This clone was seen a few times. The chain has TRBV2 and TRBJ2-7; TRBD2 aligns across 10 bases. The CDR3 has 14 residues. Germline trimming cut 5 bases from V and 6 bases from J; bases unmatched to any gene: 7. Germline CDR1 reads SNHLY; CDR2 reads FYNNEI. CDR3 residues: CASSKTGTSAEQYF. The CDR3 coding sequence is TGTGCCAGCAGTAAAACCGGGACTAGCGCCGAGCAGTACTTC.

In this sample, this clone turned up a few times. V usage is TRBV23-1 and J usage is TRBJ2-1, with 7 bases matching TRBD2. TRBV23-1 is an open reading frame whose function is uncertain. V lost 11 bases to trimming and J lost 10 bases; unmatched junction nucleotides: 17. The CDR3 is 14 amino acids. The CDR3 region is CAESGRGPLAEQFF. In nucleotides, the CDR3 is TGCGCCGAGTCGGGGAGGGGCCCTCTAGCAGAGCAGTTCTTC.

The chain uses TRBV7-2 and TRBJ2-7; D is undetermined. The CDR3 loop spans 12 amino acids. CDR1 and CDR2 from the germline V gene are SGHTA and FQGNSA. The V and J ends lost 4 bases and 7 bases respectively, with 11 bases between them. As DNA, the CDR3 is TGTGCCAGCAGCTCCTCTTTCTCTGAGCAGTACTTC. It yields the protein CASSSSFSEQYF.